Only one count was recorded for the clone carrying this T cell receptor (beta chain). Germline-derived CDR1 and CDR2 are SGHTA and FQGNSA. The CDR3 sequence is 16 residues long. Trimming cost V 5 bases and J 5 bases; bases outside gene matches: 10. The assay was immunoSEQ multiplex PCR, and TCRdb's table has in-frame clones only and misses some. Here the sample spans some 66,000 clones, approximately 86% being singletons. This specimen comes from a study of blood T cell repertoires in COVID-19. This clonotype originated in a man in his fifties with active COVID-19. The sample consisted of peripheral blood. The genes are TRBV7-2 and TRBJ2-1; 9 bases map to TRBD2. CDR3 DNA: TGTGCCAGCAGCCCCTCGCGCGGGAGGGGAAACAATGAGCAGTTCTTC. Translating gives CASSPSRGRGNNEQFF.